One and the same sample provided the 17 T cell receptor beta chains below, sequenced in a study of Ad26.COV2.S vaccination and SARS-CoV-2 variants. Stated treatment: 19 received Ad26.COV2.S at low or high dose, single or two shots; roughly 5 received placebo; per-sample allocation not given. Samples analyzed were those drawn on day 63 after the first vaccine or placebo injection. Assay used: immunoSEQ multiplex PCR; TCRdb lists only in-frame clones, some missing. The table includes about 400,000 clones, 80% to 90% detected once. The sequencing used peripheral blood, collected in a trial of Ad26.COV2.S vaccine versus placebo. The receptors were sampled from a person between 18 and 65 years old who received the Ad26.COV2.S COVID-19 vaccine or a placebo.

The chain has TRBV3-1 (or the pseudogene TRBV3-2) and TRBJ1-4; the match to TRBD1 covers 9 bases. V was clipped by 6 bases and J by 7 bases; unmatched bases: 9. The CDR3 runs to 15 residues. The germline V gene has CDR1 LGHDT and CDR2 YNNKEL (reference sequence). The CDR3 nucleotides are TGTGCCAGCAGTCTTGCAGGGACAGGGAGTGAAAAACTGTTTTTT. As protein: CASSLAGTGSEKLFF.

This chain joins TRBV7-9 and TRBJ2-1; maybe TRBD2 (6 bases). CDR3 length equals 16 residues. Deletions cut 6 bases from V and 0 bases from J, with 15 bases between. Germline CDR1 and CDR2: SEHNR and FQNEAQ (reference sequence). The CDR3 protein is CASRSRAGLSYNEQFF. The CDR3 DNA is TGTGCCAGCAGGTCCCGCGCGGGACTCTCCTACAATGAGCAGTTCTTC.

CDR3 nucleotides: TGTGCCAGCAGCCAAGGACCACCCTACCCGGGCGAGCAGTACTTC. This gives the protein CASSQGPPYPGEQYF. This rearrangement joins TRBV5-5 to TRBJ2-7; no reliable D call. In germline, CDR1 is SGHKS, CDR2 YYEKEE (reference sequence). With 4 bases removed from V and 6 bases from J, the gap between germline ends came to 20 bases. The length of the CDR3 is 15 residues. Combining the CDR3 with reference TRBV5-5 and TRBJ2-7 gives the whole variable domain DAGVTQSPTHLIKTRGQQVTLRCSPISGHKSVSWYQQVLGQGPQFIFQYYEKEERGRGNFPDRFSARQFPNYSSELNVNALLLGDSALYLCASSQGPPYPGEQYFGPGTRLTVT.

This clone was seen repeatedly, ten times or more. At the DNA level, this CDR3 is encoded by other sequences in the same sample as well. The chain links TRBV11-3 to TRBJ1-4; possible D gene TRBD1, 6 bases. Germline CDR1 reads SGHNT; CDR2 reads YENEEA. The CDR3 is made up of 14 amino acids. V was clipped by 7 bases and J by 4 bases, with 13 bases between them. The CDR3 DNA reads TGTGCCAGCAACATGGGACAAGTTAATGAAAAACTGTTTTTT. It specifies CASNMGQVNEKLFF.

This chain joins TRBV12-3 or TRBV12-4 and TRBJ1-2; D gene ambiguous. There are 13 residues in the CDR3. V lost 5 bases and J lost 8, with 15 bases in between. This CDR3 reads CASSPPVRGGYTF. CDR3 DNA sequence: TGTGCCAGCAGTCCCCCAGTTCGCGGGGGCTACACCTTC.

V gene TRBV6-6 combines with J gene TRBJ1-1, with D unclear. There are 15 residues in the CDR3. The V gene lost 7 bases and the J gene lost 0 bases, with 15 bases spanning the gap. Per germline, CDR1 MNHNY and CDR2 SVGAGI (reference sequence). CDR3 sequence: CASNAAGLMNTEAFF. Here the CDR3 DNA reads TGTGCCAGCAACGCGGCGGGCTTAATGAACACTGAAGCTTTCTTT.

CDR3 sequence: CASSPWTSGGLRTGELFF. CDR3 bases: TGTGCCAGTAGTCCATGGACTAGCGGGGGGCTACGAACCGGGGAGCTGTTTTTT. V is TRBV19 and J is TRBJ2-2; TRBD2 matches 14 bases. CDR1 is LNHDA and CDR2 is SQIVND in the germline V gene (reference sequence). The CDR3 has 18 amino acids. J was trimmed by 5 bases and V by 5 bases; bases with no gene match: 10.

Points on this clone: Other DNA sequences of this sample code for an identical CDR3. In DNA, the CDR3 is TGTGCCAGCAGCTTACTAGGGACAGAGGCTTTCTTT. Its translation is CASSLLGTEAFF. This chain connects TRBV7-9 to TRBJ1-1; 7 bases are shared with TRBD1. The J segment lost 11 bases and the V segment lost 2 bases, leaving 5 bases of the junction unmatched. CDR3 length equals 12 residues. Germline CDR1 is SEHNR and CDR2 is FQNEAQ (reference sequence).

The chain combines TRBV7-9 with TRBJ2-3; TRBD1 is a possible D gene (5 bases). From germline, CDR1 is SEHNR and CDR2 FQNEAQ (reference sequence). Trimming cost V 1 base and J 1 base, with 15 bases left between them. This CDR3 spans 17 amino acids. CDR3 sequence reads: CASSLGSGHPGTDTQYF. CDR3 in DNA: TGTGCCAGCAGCTTAGGGTCCGGACATCCTGGCACAGATACGCAGTATTTT. The full variable domain, with the rest looked up from reference TRBV7-9 and TRBJ2-3, is DTGVSQNPRHKITKRGQNVTFRCDPISEHNRLYWYRQTLGQGPEFLTYFQNEAQLEKSRLLSDRFSAERPKGSFSTLEIQRTEQGDSAMYLCASSLGSGHPGTDTQYFGPGTRLTVL.

V gene TRBV2 combines with J gene TRBJ2-3; D uncertain. Germline V gene sequence: CDR1 SNHLY, CDR2 FYNNEI. CDR3 length: 13 amino acids. The CDR3 loop reads CAGIGWVPDTQYF. The CDR3 nucleotides are TGTGCGGGCATTGGGTGGGTGCCAGATACGCAGTATTTT.

In its sample, this clone was seen a few times. Other DNA sequences in this specimen translate into the identical CDR3. The V gene is TRBV18, the J gene TRBJ1-1; 7 bases align to TRBD1. CDR3 length: 14 residues. The ends lost 6 bases at V and 2 bases at J; junction bases unmatched: 6. Germline CDR1 is KGHSH and CDR2 is LQKENI. The CDR3 coding sequence is TGTGCCAGCTCCCCCGGGACAGTAAACACTGAAGCTTTCTTT. Translated, it gives CASSPGTVNTEAFF.

The rearrangement joins TRBV5-1 to TRBJ2-7; D is uncertain. There are 13 residues in the CDR3. Trimming shortened V by 7 bases and J by 4 bases, and 15 bases separated the two germline ends. CDR1 and CDR2 (germline): SGHRS, YFSETQ. The CDR3 loop reads CASRKGIRYEQYF. CDR3 nucleotide sequence: TGCGCCAGCCGAAAGGGTATCAGGTACGAGCAGTACTTC.

The chain links TRBV11-3 to TRBJ2-7; D may be TRBD1 (6 bases). Looked up from germline, CDR1 is SGHNT and CDR2 is YENEEA. V was shortened by 1 base and J by 5 bases, with 15 bases between the two germline ends. The CDR3 loop spans 15 amino acids. CDR3 DNA sequence: TGTGCCAGCAGCTTAGTTGCAGGGACAAGTAACGAGCAGTACTTC. Its translation: CASSLVAGTSNEQYF.

The chain has TRBV19 and TRBJ1-3, with a possible D match to TRBD1 (5 bases). The CDR3 contains 19 residues. V gave up 0 bases and J gave up 0 bases, with 18 bases separating them. The germline gives CDR1 LNHDA, CDR2 SQIVND (reference sequence). DNA of the CDR3: TGTGCCAGTAGTATAGATTCAGTCGGAGGAACAGGCTCTGGAAACACCATATATTTT. It specifies CASSIDSVGGTGSGNTIYF.

The V call is TRBV19, the J call TRBJ1-3; D possibly corresponds to TRBD1 (5 bases). Deletions cut 5 bases from V and 0 bases from J, with 8 bases between. The CDR3 runs 14 residues. Germline V CDR1 and CDR2: LNHDA, SQIVND (reference sequence). In DNA, the CDR3 is TGTGCCAGTAGTTGGACACCCTCTGGAAACACCATATATTTT. It encodes CASSWTPSGNTIYF.

The chain recombines TRBV13 with TRBJ1-1; unclear D gene. The germline V gene encodes CDR1 PRHDT and CDR2 FYEKMQ (reference sequence). The CDR3 extends over 14 amino acids. V lost 4 bases and J 0 bases, leaving 9 bases between the germline ends. The CDR3 DNA is TGTGCCAGCAGCTCCCCGGCGGTGAACACTGAAGCTTTCTTT. Translating gives CASSSPAVNTEAFF.

This clone has only one observation. V is TRBV10-3 and J is TRBJ2-7, with D tentatively TRBD2 (6 bases). The CDR3 spans 13 residues. Germline CDR1 ENHRY, CDR2 SYGVKD. V shed 10 bases and J shed 3 bases, with 16 bases lying between them. The CDR3 DNA reads TGTGCCAACCAGAGGCAGGAGGGCTACGAGCAGTACTTC. Translated: CANQRQEGYEQYF.